Reported below is one T cell receptor (beta chain). The antigen is unknown. This sample was included in a study of identical twins. Study observations and caveats: There was more out-of-frame TCR alpha sharing in monozygotic twins than models estimated. Low generation-probability sequences were in excess among twin-shared out-of-frame alpha sequences.

V was cut by 6 bases and J by 0 bases, with 12 bases left in between. The CDR3 has 15 amino acids. The germline CDR1 and CDR2 sequences are DFQATT and SNEGSKA (reference sequence). A universal primer site came from template switching; cDNA carried unique molecular identifiers. One entry per CDR3 protein results from TCRdb running MiXCR on the 5' RACE reads. The sample consists of 500,000 to 700,000 distinct CDR3 sequences, roughly 6.6% of them appearing once. These records were also assigned to another study, of yellow fever vaccine responses in identical twins.

The receptor was derived from a woman aged 18-29 years in good health. The genes are TRBV20-1 and TRBJ2-6; D is possibly TRBD1 (6 bases). Sequencing was carried out using PBMCs. The DNA of the CDR3 is TGCAGTGCCCCCGACAGGCTCTCTGGGGCCAACGTCCTGACTTTC. This gives the protein CSAPDRLSGANVLTF.